One and the same sample provided the 25 T cell receptor beta chains below, sequenced in a study of cytomegalovirus exposure and HLA in healthy donors. The primer mix had 60 Vbeta and 13 Jbeta primers. Sequencing used immunoSEQ multiplex PCR; TCRdb keeps in-frame clones, though not all of them. This table has approximately 67,000 clones, 68% appearing once. The sequenced material came from PBMCs. Receptors were obtained from a woman younger than 45 in good health and CMV-seronegative.

The chain employs TRBV2 and TRBJ2-3; D is perhaps TRBD1 (5 bases). The V and J ends lost 8 bases and 7 bases respectively, with 10 bases between them. The CDR3 has 11 residues. CDR1 is SNHLY, CDR2 FYNNEI, per germline. The CDR3 DNA follows: TGTGCCAGCGAACCAGGGTATACGCAGTATTTT. It codes for CASEPGYTQYF.

The sample holds a few counts of this clone. V is TRBV7-8 and J is TRBJ2-6, with 8 bases fitting TRBD1. Germline V gene sequence: CDR1 SGHVS, CDR2 FQNEAQ. This CDR3 is built from 19 residues. J gave up 1 base and V 2 bases, and 10 bases lay outside the gene matches. CDR3 sequence: CASSLKRTGITSGANVLTF. CDR3 DNA: TGTGCCAGCAGCTTAAAGCGGACAGGGATTACGTCTGGGGCCAACGTCCTGACTTTC.

This clone has a single count. J is TRBJ2-7 and V is TRBV7-2, with TRBD2 matching over 12 bases. With 5 bases clipped from V and 9 bases from J, the junction kept 17 bases outside the gene matches. CDR3 length: 17 amino acids. CDR1 is SGHTA and CDR2 is FQGNSA in the germline V gene. The CDR3, as DNA: TGTGCCAGCAGCGGACGGACTAGCGGGGTTTCGTTGATCGGGCAGTACTTC. This gives the protein CASSGRTSGVSLIGQYF.

The gene calls are TRBV5-4 and TRBJ1-5; D is uncertain. From germline, CDR1 is SGHNT and CDR2 YYREEE (reference sequence). V gave up 1 base and J gave up 4 bases, with 6 bases separating them. CDR3 length: 13 amino acids. CDR3 sequence reads: CASSLYGNQPQHF. In nucleotides, the CDR3 is TGTGCCAGCAGCTTGTACGGTAATCAGCCCCAGCATTTT.

V gene TRBV6-6 combines with J gene TRBJ1-1; 7 nucleotides align to TRBD1. V gave up 2 bases and J gave up 5 bases; unmatched junction bases: 5. CDR1 is MNHNY, CDR2 SVGAGI, per germline (reference sequence). The CDR3 has 14 residues. The CDR3 DNA is TGTGCCAGCAGTTACGAGAGGGGGCAAACTGAAGCTTTCTTT. This encodes CASSYERGQTEAFF.

This rearrangement joins TRBV4-1 to TRBJ2-7; 10 bases line up with TRBD2. There are 16 residues in the CDR3. Germline V CDR1 and CDR2: MGHRA, YSYEKL. V shed 0 bases, J shed 8 bases, and the junction held 10 bases outside the gene matches. CDR3 coding DNA: TGCGCCAGCAGCCAAGATAGACACAGCGGGGGGGCCCAGCAGTACTTC. This gives the protein CASSQDRHSGGAQQYF.

Concerning this clone itself: Other DNA sequences in the sample encode the same CDR3. The J gene is TRBJ2-2, the V gene TRBV7-3; TRBD2 matches 14 bases. This CDR3 contains 16 residues. Unmatched junction bases numbered 2, after V lost 3 bases and J lost 5 bases. The germline V gene has CDR1 SGHTA and CDR2 FQGTGA. The CDR3 bases are TGTGCCAGCAGCTTGGGACTAGCGGGGGTGACCGGGGAGCTGTTTTTT. This gives the protein CASSLGLAGVTGELFF.

This clone was seen only once. The chain carries TRBV7-3 and TRBJ2-3; 7 positions match TRBD2. Germline CDR1 reads SGHTA; CDR2 reads FQGTGA. This CDR3 spans 17 amino acids. Losses at the gene ends were 5 bases for V and 3 bases for J; bases not matched to a gene: 14. The CDR3 bases are TGTGCCAGCAGCGCCGATGTTTGGGAGGGGAAGACAGATACGCAGTATTTT. This encodes CASSADVWEGKTDTQYF. Looking up the rest from reference TRBV7-3 and TRBJ2-3 gives the full variable domain: GAGVSQTPSNKVTEKGKYVELRCDPISGHTALYWYRQSLGQGPEFLIYFQGTGAADDSGLPNDRFFAVRPEGSVSTLKIQRTERGDSAVYLCASSADVWEGKTDTQYFGPGTRLTVL.

This clone appeared once. The chain has TRBV2 and TRBJ1-2; D ambiguous. From germline, CDR1 is SNHLY and CDR2 FYNNEI. V was pared by 6 bases and J by 8 bases, with 19 bases between. The CDR3 loop spans 14 amino acids. CDR3 loop: CASRSRSTAIGYTF. In DNA, the CDR3 is TGTGCCAGCAGGTCCAGGTCGACGGCTATAGGCTACACCTTC.

J is TRBJ2-3 and V is TRBV4-1; 9 nucleotides align to TRBD2. The trim removed 0 bases at V and 7 bases at J, leaving 14 bases unmatched. The length of the CDR3 is 18 residues. Germline V lookup: CDR1 MGHRA, CDR2 YSYEKL. The CDR3 region is CASSQDHGGGVRVNTQYF. DNA of the CDR3: TGCGCCAGCAGCCAAGATCATGGCGGGGGGGTAAGGGTGAATACGCAGTATTTT.

The rearrangement uses TRBV6-5 and TRBJ1-1, with D perhaps TRBD1 (6 bases). This CDR3 is built from 14 residues. Germline V gene lookup returns CDR1 MNHEY and CDR2 SVGAGI. Deletions cut 7 bases from V and 1 base from J, with 13 bases between. The CDR3 loop reads CASTRGHTNTEAFF. CDR3 nucleotide sequence: TGTGCCAGCACCAGGGGACATACGAACACTGAAGCTTTCTTT.

In the case of this clone: The same CDR3 arises from other DNA sequences in this sample as well. V is TRBV7-9 and J is TRBJ1-4; D perhaps matches TRBD1 (6 bases). Trimming left V 5 bases short and J 6 bases short, with 22 bases between. In germline, CDR1 is SEHNR, CDR2 FQNEAQ (reference sequence). CDR3 length: 17 amino acids. DNA of the CDR3: TGTGCCAGCAGCACCACTAACAGGGCGGAGGCGGATGAAAAACTGTTTTTT. Amino acids: CASSTTNRAEADEKLFF.

The genes are TRBV9 and TRBJ2-7; TRBD1 matches at 8 bases. V lost 0 bases and J lost 5; bases outside the gene matches: 7. This CDR3 is 15 amino acids long. CDR1 is SGDLS, CDR2 YYNGEE, per germline. The CDR3 DNA is TGTGCCAGCAGCGTAGAAAGCAGGGGGCTTGACGAGCAGTACTTC. It specifies CASSVESRGLDEQYF.

This clone was recorded a few times. This chain links TRBV10-1 with TRBJ1-1; TRBD1 matches at 7 bases. CDR1 is WNHNN and CDR2 is SYGVQD in the germline V gene (reference sequence). The junction had 7 bases not matched to a gene; V was cut back by 8 bases and J by 1 base. The CDR3 has 14 amino acids. The CDR3 here is CASPFGQANTEAFF. The DNA of the CDR3 is TGCGCCAGCCCTTTTGGACAGGCGAACACTGAAGCTTTCTTT.

This clone was recorded a few times. The gene calls are TRBV28 and TRBJ1-5, with 11 bases lining up with TRBD1. The germline V gene encodes CDR1 MDHEN and CDR2 SYDVKM. J gave up 4 bases and V 6 bases, and 8 bases lay outside the gene matches. This CDR3 has 16 residues. The DNA of the CDR3 is TGTGCCAGCAGCGGACAGGGGGCGAGTGGGAATCAGCCCCAGCATTTT. Translated, it gives CASSGQGASGNQPQHF. Full variable domain (remainder filled in from reference TRBV28 and TRBJ1-5): DVKVTQSSRYLVKRTGEKVFLECVQDMDHENMFWYRQDPGLGLRLIYFSYDVKMKEKGDIPEGYSVSREKKERFSLILESASTNQTSMYLCASSGQGASGNQPQHFGDGTRLSIL.

The table lists this clone with a few counts. The rearrangement links TRBV5-4 to TRBJ1-2; 8 positions agree with TRBD1. Germline-derived CDR1 and CDR2 are SGHNT and YYREEE (reference sequence). V lost 5 bases, J lost 4 bases, and 7 bases stayed unmatched. This CDR3 is built from 14 residues. The CDR3 sequence is CASSLWDRIYGYTF. CDR3 DNA sequence: TGTGCCAGCAGTCTTTGGGACAGGATCTATGGCTACACCTTC.

This rearrangement joins TRBV27 to TRBJ1-6; 8 nucleotides line up with TRBD1. V dropped 4 bases and J dropped 9; count of bases not matched to a gene: 5. From germline, CDR1 is MNHEY and CDR2 SMNVEV (reference sequence). This CDR3 comprises 14 residues. The CDR3 bases are TGTGCCAGCAGTTCGAGACAGGGGACTTCACCCCTCCACTTT. It encodes CASSSRQGTSPLHF.

This sequence joins TRBV11-2 and TRBJ2-7; 9 bases match TRBD1. Unmatched junction bases numbered 8, after V lost 5 bases and J lost 3 bases. CDR1 is SGHAT, CDR2 FQNNGV, per germline. The CDR3 runs to 15 residues. The CDR3 DNA follows: TGTGCCAGCAGCACGCGGACAGGGGAAGTCTACGAGCAGTACTTC. This sequence encodes CASSTRTGEVYEQYF.

This chain connects TRBV16 to TRBJ2-5, with a tentative D call TRBD1 (6 bases). The germline gives CDR1 KGHSY, CDR2 FQNENV. Trimming took off 6 bases at V and 1 base at J, with 12 bases between the two ends. The CDR3 has 14 residues. The DNA for the CDR3 is TGTGCCAGCAGTTTCGACAGGACCCAAGAGACCCAGTACTTC. Residues: CASSFDRTQETQYF.

The rearrangement links TRBV5-1 to TRBJ2-5; TRBD1 matches 9 bases. V lost 3 bases and J lost 5; bases outside the gene matches: 5. The CDR3 consists of 14 residues. Germline V gene sequence: CDR1 SGHRS, CDR2 YFSETQ. CDR3 region: CASSWGTGTETQYF. CDR3 bases: TGCGCCAGCAGCTGGGGGACAGGGACCGAGACCCAGTACTTC.

In regard to this clone: This sample includes further DNA sequences coding for the same CDR3. The genes are TRBV7-9 and TRBJ2-3; D is unresolved. Per germline, CDR1 SEHNR and CDR2 FQNEAQ (reference sequence). The CDR3 consists of 15 residues. The V end was cut by 1 base, the J end by 3 bases, with 11 bases between. This CDR3 reads CASSLERLDTDTQYF. CDR3 nucleotides: TGTGCCAGCAGCTTAGAACGGTTAGATACAGATACGCAGTATTTT.

The rearrangement links TRBV7-3 to TRBJ1-3; 7 bases are a match to TRBD1. The CDR3 spans 17 residues. The junction had 8 bases not matched to a gene; V was cut back by 1 base and J by 2 bases. Germline V lookup: CDR1 SGHTA, CDR2 FQGTGA. The DNA of the CDR3 is TGTGCCAGCAGCTTAATCCGCCGGGGACAGACTGGAAACACCATATATTTT. Its translation is CASSLIRRGQTGNTIYF.

The chain couples TRBV19 to TRBJ2-7; 12 nucleotides line up with TRBD2. CDR1 is LNHDA, CDR2 SQIVND, per germline (reference sequence). V dropped 4 bases and J dropped 3; count of bases not matched to a gene: 1. The CDR3 is made up of 14 amino acids. The CDR3 DNA follows: TGTGCCAGTAGTAAACTAGCGGGGGGCTACGAGCAGTACTTC. Protein: CASSKLAGGYEQYF.

The genes are TRBV5-1 and TRBJ2-3; 8 positions match TRBD1. The CDR3 covers 14 residues. The germline V gene has CDR1 SGHRS and CDR2 YFSETQ. Unmatched junction bases numbered 7, after V lost 4 bases and J lost 6 bases. The CDR3 DNA is TGCGCCAGCAGCGTCCGACAGGGGTGGGATACGCAGTATTTT. It specifies CASSVRQGWDTQYF.

The chain is built from TRBV6-6 and TRBJ1-1; D is unresolved. This CDR3 is built from 12 residues. The V end was cut by 4 bases, the J end by 7 bases, with 10 bases between. CDR1 MNHNY and CDR2 SVGAGI come from the germline V gene (reference sequence). CDR3 protein: CASSFAPGEAFF. CDR3 nucleotides: TGTGCCAGCAGTTTCGCTCCCGGTGAAGCTTTCTTT.